Below, one T cell receptor (beta chain) is given with its context. This sample stems from a study of blood T cell repertoires in COVID-19. Study in general: Italy, Spain and the United States were the sources of the convalescent and acute COVID-19 samples. In each case, the material was cDNA or gDNA derived from T cells, B-cell-depleted T cells, or PBMCs.

V dropped 0 bases and J dropped 3 bases, with 10 bases sitting between them. The germline gives CDR1 ENHRY, CDR2 SYGVKD. CDR3 length equals 15 residues. The table came from immunoSEQ multiplex PCR; TCRdb's copy has only in-frame clones and leaves some out. The table shows about 200,000 clones, with about 90% occurring only once. The sample consisted of peripheral blood. The TCR sequence derives from a man aged 25 to 40 with acute or convalescent COVID-19. The chain joins TRBV10-3 to TRBJ2-3; weak D call: TRBD2 (5 bases). The CDR3 is CAISESSWETDTQYF. DNA for the CDR3: TGTGCCATCAGTGAGTCGAGCTGGGAGACAGATACGCAGTATTTT.